One and the same sample provided the 27 T cell receptor beta chains below, sequenced in a study of blood T cell repertoires in COVID-19. Clones were read by immunoSEQ multiplex PCR, and TCRdb kept only the in-frame ones, dropping some. The profile shows about 59,000 clones, roughly four fifths of them singletons. The sequenced material came from peripheral blood. The receptors derive from a woman aged 80 or over with acute or convalescent COVID-19.

This clone showed up just once. The gene calls are TRBV5-1 and TRBJ2-1; TRBD2 matches at 11 bases. In germline, CDR1 is SGHRS, CDR2 YFSETQ. Trimming removed 5 bases from V and 3 bases from J; junction bases left unmatched: 13. This CDR3 comprises 18 residues. The CDR3 sequence: CASSRVPLAGGLYNEQFF. CDR3 bases: TGCGCCAGCAGTCGGGTCCCCTTAGCGGGGGGGCTCTACAATGAGCAGTTCTTC.

This rearrangement joins TRBV6-5 to TRBJ1-1; no clear D gene. The CDR3 length is 13 residues. CDR1 is MNHEY, CDR2 SVGAGI, per germline. The V gene lost 6 bases and the J gene lost 3 bases, with 11 bases spanning the gap. This CDR3 reads CASSPLGDTEAFF. Written as DNA, the CDR3 is TGTGCCAGCAGCCCCCTGGGCGACACTGAAGCTTTCTTT.

The V call is TRBV11-3, the J call TRBJ2-3; 8 nucleotides match TRBD2. The CDR3 sequence is 17 residues long. The germline V gene has CDR1 SGHNT and CDR2 YENEEA. V lost 4 bases and J lost 0; bases outside the gene matches: 9. CDR3 residues: CASSSGTRVASTDTQYF. In nucleotides, the CDR3 is TGTGCCAGCAGCTCCGGGACTAGAGTGGCTAGCACAGATACGCAGTATTTT.

The chain couples TRBV7-2 to TRBJ2-3; the match to TRBD2 covers 8 bases. Looked up from germline, CDR1 is SGHTA and CDR2 is FQGNSA. This CDR3 contains 17 residues. J was trimmed by 4 bases and V by 1 base; bases with no gene match: 10. The CDR3 loop reads CASSLVGPGLGPDTQYF. CDR3 nucleotide sequence: TGTGCCAGCAGCTTAGTGGGGCCGGGACTAGGGCCAGATACGCAGTATTTT. The full variable domain, its missing parts supplied by reference TRBV7-2 and TRBJ2-3, is GAGVSQSPSNKVTEKGKDVELRCDPISGHTALYWYRQSLGQGLEFLIYFQGNSAPDKSGLPSDRFSAERTGGSVSTLTIQRTQQEDSAVYLCASSLVGPGLGPDTQYFGPGTRLTVL.

This clone was counted a few times. The rearrangement uses TRBV21-1 and TRBJ2-7; the D segment call TRBD1 is taken from the table without a DNA check. TRBV21-1 is described as a pseudogene. The CDR3 is made up of 14 amino acids. The CDR3 coding sequence is TGTGCCAGCAGCATATGGCAGGGGGCCAACGAGCAGTACTTC. It encodes CASSIWQGANEQYF.

The chain couples TRBV25-1 to TRBJ2-5, with D possibly matching TRBD2 (6 bases). Trimming shortened V by 4 bases and J by 5 bases, and 17 bases separated the two germline ends. From germline, CDR1 is MGHDK and CDR2 SYGVNS. The CDR3 contains 15 residues. The CDR3 region is CASSARLSSGETQYF. The CDR3 DNA reads as TGTGCCAGCAGTGCACGACTTTCAAGCGGGGAGACCCAGTACTTC. Based on the CDR3 plus reference TRBV25-1 and TRBJ2-5, the full variable domain is EADIYQTPRYLVIGTGKKITLECSQTMGHDKMYWYQQDPGMELHLIHYSYGVNSTEKGDLSSESTVSRIRTEHFPLTLESARPSHTSQYLCASSARLSSGETQYFGPGTRLLVL.

J is TRBJ2-1 and V is TRBV7-6; D unresolved. Germline V lookup: CDR1 SGHVS, CDR2 FNYEAQ. CDR3 length: 11 amino acids. V gave up 5 bases and J gave up 5 bases, with 4 bases separating them. Here the CDR3 DNA reads TGTGCCAGCAGCCGTAACAATGAGCAGTTCTTC. It translates to CASSRNNEQFF.

This chain connects TRBV27 to TRBJ1-5; no definite D call. Trimming took off 6 bases at V and 5 bases at J, with 20 bases between the two ends. There are 16 residues in the CDR3. Germline V gene sequence: CDR1 MNHEY, CDR2 SMNVEV (reference sequence). The CDR3 bases are TGTGCCAGCAGGTTCCCCGAGGAGTGCTTGTATCAGCCCCAGCATTTT. Its protein is CASRFPEECLYQPQHF.

This rearrangement joins TRBV5-6 to TRBJ1-2; D call uncertain. V was cut by 2 bases and J by 1 base, with 6 bases left in between. The germline gives CDR1 SGHDT, CDR2 YYEEEE. The length of the CDR3 is 13 residues. Here the CDR3 DNA reads TGTGCCAGCAGCTTTCGGGATAACTATGGCTACACCTTC. Amino acids: CASSFRDNYGYTF.

A single count supports this clone. This chain uses TRBV4-1 with TRBJ1-1; tentatively, D is TRBD1 (6 bases). The CDR3 has 13 amino acids. Germline assignment: CDR1 MGHRA and CDR2 YSYEKL. The V end lost 4 bases, the J end lost 11 bases, and 17 bases lay between the germline ends. CDR3 residues: CASSPTQGMGAFF. CDR3 DNA: TGCGCCAGCAGCCCTACTCAGGGGATGGGGGCTTTCTTT.

V usage is TRBV6-5 and J usage is TRBJ2-5, with D perhaps TRBD1 (6 bases). V was clipped by 2 bases and J by 5 bases, with 9 bases between them. The CDR3 extends over 13 amino acids. The germline V gene has CDR1 MNHEY and CDR2 SVGAGI. CDR3 sequence reads: CASSYQGSETQYF. For the CDR3, the DNA is TGTGCCAGCAGTTACCAGGGGAGCGAGACCCAGTACTTC.

The chain combines TRBV4-2 with TRBJ1-1, with 9 bases matching TRBD1. V lost 0 bases, J lost 1 base, and 3 bases stayed unmatched. Per the germline V gene, CDR1 is LGHNA and CDR2 is YNFKEQ. The CDR3 consists of 16 residues. This CDR3 reads CASSQDLDRGNTEAFF. In DNA, the CDR3 is TGTGCCAGCAGCCAAGATTTGGACAGGGGGAACACTGAAGCTTTCTTT.

This clone was observed once. An end of the junction does not agree with germline; a read error may underlie this. J is TRBJ2-7 and V is TRBV7-7; TRBD1 matches at 8 bases. Germline CDR1 SSHAT, CDR2 FNYEAQ (reference sequence). The CDR3 totals 14 residues. The CDR3 nucleotides read TGTGCTAGCAGCCCAACAGGGGGAATCAACGAGCAGTACTTC. As protein: CASSPTGGINEQYF.

The V and J genes are TRBV12-3 or TRBV12-4 and TRBJ2-7, with no clear D. The CDR3 length is 12 residues. Between the trimmed V and J ends, which lost 2 bases and 3 bases, there was a span of 5 bases. This CDR3 reads CASSLSVYEQYF. DNA for the CDR3: TGTGCCAGCAGTTTATCTGTCTACGAGCAGTACTTC.

The V gene is TRBV19, the J gene TRBJ1-3, with 8 positions matching TRBD1. Trimming at V came to 8 bases and at J to 8 bases, leaving 14 bases not matched to a gene. CDR3 length equals 15 residues. The V gene's germline CDR1 is LNHDA and CDR2 SQIVND (reference sequence). This CDR3 is CASLPSGRGQDTIYF. The CDR3 DNA sequence: TGTGCCAGTCTCCCGTCGGGCAGGGGGCAGGACACCATATATTTT.

The chain combines TRBV7-8 with TRBJ2-7, with a tentative D call TRBD1 (5 bases). V lost 0 bases and J 5 bases, leaving 17 bases between the germline ends. This CDR3 contains 16 residues. CDR1 SGHVS and CDR2 FQNEAQ come from the germline V gene. Here the CDR3 DNA reads TGTGCCAGCAGCTTAGCGTTGCTGACAAAAGGGGACGAGCAGTACTTC. This encodes CASSLALLTKGDEQYF.

The chain employs TRBV5-1 and TRBJ1-4; D call uncertain. Per the germline V gene, CDR1 is SGHRS and CDR2 is YFSETQ. The CDR3 is made up of 15 amino acids. V dropped 0 bases and J dropped 1 base, with 7 bases sitting between them. CDR3 DNA sequence: TGCGCCAGCAGCTTGGCGCCAGGAACTAATGAAAAACTGTTTTTT. It encodes CASSLAPGTNEKLFF. Supplemented by reference TRBV5-1 and TRBJ1-4, the full variable domain reads KAGVTQTPRYLIKTRGQQVTLSCSPISGHRSVSWYQQTPGQGLQFLFEYFSETQRNKGNFPGRFSGRQFSNSRSEMNVSTLELGDSALYLCASSLAPGTNEKLFFGSGTQLSVL.

The chain links TRBV5-7 to TRBJ1-5, with a tentative D call TRBD1 (5 bases). TRBV5-7 is annotated as an ORF whose role is uncertain. This CDR3 is 16 amino acids long. V was clipped by 4 bases and J by 6 bases, with 20 bases between them. CDR3 nucleotides: TGTGCCAGCAGCACTTGCGAAGGGGAAAAGGGTCAGCCCCAGCATTTT. Translation gives CASSTCEGEKGQPQHF.

DNA for the CDR3: TGTGCCAGCAGTCCAGACAGGATTTACGAGCAGTACTTC. It codes for CASSPDRIYEQYF. The chain carries TRBV27 and TRBJ2-7; maybe TRBD1 (6 bases). The CDR3 length is 13 residues. V shed 5 bases and J shed 4 bases, with 12 bases lying between them. Germline values: CDR1 MNHEY, CDR2 SMNVEV (reference sequence).

This clone turned up a few times. The rearrangement uses TRBV19 and TRBJ2-6, with D maybe TRBD2 (5 bases). The CDR3 runs 17 residues. Between the trimmed V and J ends, which lost 6 bases and 3 bases, there was a span of 18 bases. Germline V gene data show CDR1 as LNHDA and CDR2 as SQIVND (reference sequence). CDR3 loop: CASRAPRGSGGANVLTF. The CDR3 coding sequence is TGTGCCAGTAGGGCCCCTCGGGGTTCGGGTGGGGCCAACGTCCTGACTTTC.

The V and J genes are TRBV3-1 (or the pseudogene TRBV3-2) and TRBJ2-7; 10 bases line up with TRBD1. CDR3 size: 20 residues. Trimming cost V 6 bases and J 2 bases; bases outside gene matches: 22. Germline CDR1 reads LGHDT; CDR2 reads YNNKEL (reference sequence). For the CDR3, the DNA is TGTGCCAGCAGTTCCGAACGGGGGGACAGGGGAAATAGAGGCCCCTACGAGCAGTACTTC. It specifies CASSSERGDRGNRGPYEQYF.

The CDR3 DNA sequence: TGTGCCAGCAGCTTATCCGAGATTAGCAATCAGCCCCAGCATTTT. It yields the protein CASSLSEISNQPQHF. The V call is TRBV7-9, the J call TRBJ1-5; D uncertain. The germline V gene has CDR1 SEHNR and CDR2 FQNEAQ (reference sequence). The CDR3 spans 15 residues. V gave up 2 bases and J gave up 0 bases, with 8 bases separating them.

This rearrangement joins TRBV5-1 to TRBJ1-1, with TRBD1 identical over 8 bases. Per germline, CDR1 SGHRS and CDR2 YFSETQ. The CDR3 loop spans 16 amino acids. The trim removed 0 bases at V and 4 bases at J, leaving 8 bases unmatched. This CDR3 is CASSLVTGEVGTEAFF. The CDR3 nucleotides are TGCGCCAGCAGCTTGGTGACAGGGGAAGTAGGCACTGAAGCTTTCTTT.

V usage is TRBV30 and J usage is TRBJ1-3; no firm D call. Germline V gene sequence: CDR1 GTSNPN, CDR2 SVGIG (reference sequence). Trimming removed 5 bases at V and 3 bases at J, with 8 bases between. This CDR3 comprises 12 residues. The CDR3 nucleotides read TGTGCCTGGGGATTCATTGGAAACACCATATATTTT. Translating it yields CAWGFIGNTIYF.

The chain has TRBV7-2 and TRBJ1-3, with 8 bases identical to TRBD1. The CDR3 length is 14 residues. Germline loops: CDR1 SGHTA, CDR2 FQGNSA. V shed 5 bases, J shed 4 bases, and the junction held 4 bases outside the gene matches. The CDR3 region is CASSPGTGGNTIYF. In nucleotides, the CDR3 is TGTGCCAGCAGCCCAGGGACAGGAGGAAACACCATATATTTT.

The genes are TRBV21-1 and TRBJ1-5; the table gives TRBD1 as D, unverified against the DNA. TRBV21-1 is given as a pseudogene. CDR3 size: 15 residues. The CDR3 region has the DNA TGTGCCAGCAGCAAAGAAATGGGGGCGCGTCAGCCCCAGCATTTT. It yields the protein CASSKEMGARQPQHF.

The chain joins TRBV24-1 to TRBJ2-7; D may be TRBD1 (5 bases). Germline V lookup: CDR1 KGHDR, CDR2 SFDVKD. Trimming shortened V by 10 bases and J by 2 bases, and 14 bases separated the two germline ends. There are 13 residues in the CDR3. This CDR3 reads CATILGLPYEQYF. DNA for the CDR3: TGTGCCACAATACTGGGGCTGCCCTACGAGCAGTACTTC.